These 3 T cell receptor beta chains share one sample of origin, sequenced in a study of blood T cell repertoires in COVID-19. Profiled with immunoSEQ multiplex PCR; TCRdb holds only in-frame clones, not every one. The sample gives some 89,000 clones, roughly nine tenths of which show up once; about 1.8% is in the top ten. What was sequenced was peripheral blood. The receptor set was obtained from a man in his sixties with acute or convalescent COVID-19.

This chain connects TRBV25-1 to TRBJ1-2; 7 nucleotides agree with TRBD1. V trimming: 5 bases; J trimming: 4 bases; junction bases outside the gene matches: 13. The CDR3 totals 16 residues. Germline V gene lookup returns CDR1 MGHDK and CDR2 SYGVNS. The CDR3 DNA reads as TGTGCCAGCAGTAAGGGGGCCGGGACAGTTTTCTATGGCTACACCTTC. Its translation is CASSKGAGTVFYGYTF.

Written as DNA, the CDR3 is TGTGCCAGTAGTATTCGCGGGCAAACGGGCACCGGGGAGCTGTTTTTT. Translated: CASSIRGQTGTGELFF. This rearrangement joins TRBV19 to TRBJ2-2; D possibly corresponds to TRBD2 (5 bases). Trimming removed 3 bases at V and 4 bases at J, with 15 bases between. The CDR3 contains 16 residues. Germline V gives CDR1 LNHDA, CDR2 SQIVND (reference sequence).

Only a few counts were recorded for this clone. The chain combines TRBV5-4 with TRBJ2-1, with 8 bases aligning to TRBD2. The CDR3 has 17 amino acids. The trim removed 0 bases at V and 0 bases at J, leaving 5 bases unmatched. In germline, CDR1 is SGHNT, CDR2 YYREEE (reference sequence). CDR3 nucleotide sequence: TGTGCCAGCAGCTTGGGGGTAGCGGGATCCTCCTACAATGAGCAGTTCTTC. Its translation is CASSLGVAGSSYNEQFF.